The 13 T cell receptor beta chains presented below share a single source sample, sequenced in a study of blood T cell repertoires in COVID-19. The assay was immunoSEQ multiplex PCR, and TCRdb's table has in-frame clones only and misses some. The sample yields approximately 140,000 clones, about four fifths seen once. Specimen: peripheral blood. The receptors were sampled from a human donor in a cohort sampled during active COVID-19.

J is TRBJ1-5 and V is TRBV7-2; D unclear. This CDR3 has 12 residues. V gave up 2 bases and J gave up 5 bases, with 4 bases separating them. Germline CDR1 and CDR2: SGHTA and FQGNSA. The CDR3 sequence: CASSLPDQPQHF. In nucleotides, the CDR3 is TGTGCCAGCAGCTTACCTGATCAGCCCCAGCATTTT. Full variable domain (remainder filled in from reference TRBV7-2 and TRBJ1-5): GAGVSQSPSNKVTEKGKDVELRCDPISGHTALYWYRQSLGQGLEFLIYFQGNSAPDKSGLPSDRFSAERTGGSVSTLTIQRTQQEDSAVYLCASSLPDQPQHFGDGTRLSIL.

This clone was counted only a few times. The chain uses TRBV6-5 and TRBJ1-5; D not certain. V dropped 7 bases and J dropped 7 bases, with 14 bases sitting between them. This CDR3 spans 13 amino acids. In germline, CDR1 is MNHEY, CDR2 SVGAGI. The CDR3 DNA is TGTGCCAGCATAACGGAGGTAGGGCAGCCCCAGCATTTT. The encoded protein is CASITEVGQPQHF.

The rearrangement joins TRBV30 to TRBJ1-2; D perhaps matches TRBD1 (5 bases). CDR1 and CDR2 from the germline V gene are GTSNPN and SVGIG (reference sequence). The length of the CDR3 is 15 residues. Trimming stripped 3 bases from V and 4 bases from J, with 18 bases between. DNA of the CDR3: TGTGCCTGGAGCGGGCCCCCCCAGGGAGGCTATGGCTACACCTTC. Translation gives CAWSGPPQGGYGYTF. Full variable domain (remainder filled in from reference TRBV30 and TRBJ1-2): SQTIHQWPATLVQPVGSPLSLECTVEGTSNPNLYWYRQAAGRGLQLLFYSVGIGQISSEVPQNLSASRPQDRQFILSSKKLLLSDSGFYLCAWSGPPQGGYGYTFGSGTRLTVV.

CDR3: CASSPTGLRGYEQYF. CDR3 in DNA: TGTGCCAGTAGTCCTACAGGGTTAAGAGGCTACGAGCAGTACTTC. The rearrangement uses TRBV19 and TRBJ2-7, with D tentatively TRBD1 (6 bases). The V and J ends lost 5 bases and 3 bases respectively, with 17 bases between them. The CDR3 is 15 amino acids. CDR1 and CDR2 from the germline V gene are LNHDA and SQIVND (reference sequence). The full variable domain, in which reference TRBV19 and TRBJ2-7 provide the parts outside the CDR3, is DGGITQSPKYLFRKEGQNVTLSCEQNLNHDAMYWYRQDPGQGLRLIYYSQIVNDFQKGDIAEGYSVSREKKESFPLTVTSAQKNPTAFYLCASSPTGLRGYEQYFGPGTRLTVT.

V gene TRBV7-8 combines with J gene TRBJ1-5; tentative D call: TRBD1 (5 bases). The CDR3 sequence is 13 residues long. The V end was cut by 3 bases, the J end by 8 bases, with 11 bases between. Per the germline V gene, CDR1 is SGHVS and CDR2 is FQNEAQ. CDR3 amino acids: CASSLSGGKPQHF. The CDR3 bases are TGTGCCAGCAGCTTGTCGGGGGGGAAGCCCCAGCATTTT.

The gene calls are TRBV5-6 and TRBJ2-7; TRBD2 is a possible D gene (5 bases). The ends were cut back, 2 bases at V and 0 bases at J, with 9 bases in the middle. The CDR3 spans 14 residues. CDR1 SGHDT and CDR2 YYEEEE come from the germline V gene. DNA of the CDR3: TGTGCCAGCAGCTTAAGTGGGAGCTCCTACGAGCAGTACTTC. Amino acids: CASSLSGSSYEQYF.

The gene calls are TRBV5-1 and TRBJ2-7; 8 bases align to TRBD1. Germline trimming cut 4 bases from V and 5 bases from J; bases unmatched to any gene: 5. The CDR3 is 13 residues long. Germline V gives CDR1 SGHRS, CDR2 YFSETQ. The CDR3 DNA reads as TGCGCCAGCAGCCCTCAGGGGGCGGACGAGCAGTACTTC. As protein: CASSPQGADEQYF.

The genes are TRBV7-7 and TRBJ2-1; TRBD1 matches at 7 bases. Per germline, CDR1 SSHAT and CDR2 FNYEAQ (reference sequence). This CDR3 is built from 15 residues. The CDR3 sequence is CASAKGPGGDTEQFF. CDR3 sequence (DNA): TGTGCTAGCGCGAAGGGGCCAGGGGGTGATACTGAGCAGTTCTTC.

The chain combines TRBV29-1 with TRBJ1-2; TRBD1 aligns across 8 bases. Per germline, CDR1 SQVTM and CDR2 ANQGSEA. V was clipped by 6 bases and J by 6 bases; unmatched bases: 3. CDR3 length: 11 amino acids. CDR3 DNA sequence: TGCAGCGTCCAACAGGGGGATGGCTACACCTTC. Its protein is CSVQQGDGYTF.

The CDR3 loop reads CASSSGQSEWPQHF. CDR3 coding DNA: TGTGCCAGCAGCTCCGGACAGTCCGAATGGCCCCAGCATTTT. The rearrangement links TRBV11-2 to TRBJ1-5; the D gene is possibly TRBD1 (6 bases). Trimming shortened V by 4 bases and J by 9 bases, and 16 bases separated the two germline ends. CDR1 and CDR2 (germline): SGHAT, FQNNGV. The CDR3 has 14 residues. Filled out from reference TRBV11-2 and TRBJ1-5, the complete variable domain reads EAGVAQSPRYKIIEKRQSVAFWCNPISGHATLYWYQQILGQGPKLLIQFQNNGVVDDSQLPKDRFSAERLKGVDSTLKIQPAKLEDSAVYLCASSSGQSEWPQHFGDGTRLSIL.

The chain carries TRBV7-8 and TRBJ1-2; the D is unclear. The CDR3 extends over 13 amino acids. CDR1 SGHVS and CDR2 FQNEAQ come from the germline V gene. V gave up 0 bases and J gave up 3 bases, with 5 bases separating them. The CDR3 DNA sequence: TGTGCCAGCAGCTTAGCCACAGACTATGGCTACACCTTC. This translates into CASSLATDYGYTF.

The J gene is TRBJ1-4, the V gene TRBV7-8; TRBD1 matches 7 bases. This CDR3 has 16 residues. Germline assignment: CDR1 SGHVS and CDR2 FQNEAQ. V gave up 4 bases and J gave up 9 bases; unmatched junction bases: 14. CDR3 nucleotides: TGTGCCAGCAGCTCTGAAACGACAGGGCCTGGTCAAAAACTGTTTTTT. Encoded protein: CASSSETTGPGQKLFF.

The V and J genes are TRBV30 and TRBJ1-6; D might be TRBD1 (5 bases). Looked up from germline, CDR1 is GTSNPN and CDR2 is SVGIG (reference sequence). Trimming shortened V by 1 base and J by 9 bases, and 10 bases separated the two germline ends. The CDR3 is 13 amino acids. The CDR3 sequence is CAWSGGQGSPLHF. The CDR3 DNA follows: TGTGCCTGGAGTGGAGGTCAGGGTTCACCCCTCCACTTT. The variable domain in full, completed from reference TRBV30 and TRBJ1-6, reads SQTIHQWPATLVQPVGSPLSLECTVEGTSNPNLYWYRQAAGRGLQLLFYSVGIGQISSEVPQNLSASRPQDRQFILSSKKLLLSDSGFYLCAWSGGQGSPLHFGNGTRLTVT.